This T cell receptor beta chain was sequenced during a study of T cell repertoires in cytomegalovirus infection. Germline V CDR1 and CDR2: SGHDN, FVKESK. CDR3 length equals 13 residues. The ends were cut back, 3 bases at V and 5 bases at J, with 10 bases in the middle. TCRdb re-called the reads through MiXCR, storing one row per CDR3 protein. The table lists roughly 230,000 distinct CDR3 sequences, approximately 7% of them singletons. The source is a human donor in good health (CMV status not recorded). Some clones in this sample may be carry-over from other donors' samples. The sequenced material came from PBMCs. The chain employs TRBV14 and TRBJ1-2; D not resolved. This CDR3 is CASSQGWGYGYTF. CDR3 sequence (DNA): TGTGCCAGCAGCCAGGGTTGGGGATATGGCTACACCTTC.